The rows below give T cell receptor beta chains drawn from one sample of a study of radiation and T cells in renal cell carcinoma. Repertoires were generated with immunoSEQ multiplex PCR, while TCRdb's copy carries only in-frame clones and drops some. The sample comprises 90,000 to 100,000 clones, 70% to 85% of which are singletons, and around 7.9% rests with the top ten. Sequenced material: blood, taken from a patient whose treatment included radiotherapy and nephrectomy. The receptors stem from a man in his 60s with renal cell carcinoma. The CDR3 runs from the conserved cysteine through the conserved F or W. A D gene is named only where the DNA matches it firmly. Where a row states a size, it is once, few, many or the class of an expanded clone; other rows omit it.

V: TRBV27
J: TRBJ2-5
D: .
size: .
CDR3: CASSSPGREETQYF
DNA: TGTGCCAGCAGTTCGCCCGGTAGGGAAGAGACCCAGTACTTC

V: TRBV7-6
J: TRBJ2-2
D: .
size: .
CDR3: CASTLTGTLTGELFF
DNA: TGTGCCAGCACCCTAACCGGGACACTGACCGGGGAGCTGTTTTTT

V: TRBV4-2
J: TRBJ2-5
D: .
size: .
CDR3: CASSQVAGPAPETQYF
DNA: TGTGCCAGCAGCCAAGTCGCGGGGCCGGCCCCAGAGACCCAGTACTTC

V: TRBV7-3
J: TRBJ2-3
D: TRBD2
size: .
CDR3: CASSPSGGTQYF
DNA: TGTGCCAGCAGCCCAAGCGGGGGTACGCAGTATTTT

V: TRBV28
J: TRBJ1-4
D: .
size: .
CDR3: CASSLGGLQITTNEKLFF
DNA: TGTGCCAGCAGCCTGGGGGGGCTTCAGATAACAACTAATGAAAAACTGTTTTTT

V: TRBV28
J: TRBJ2-7
D: .
size: few
CDR3: CASRHTSGVDRAYEQYF
DNA: TGTGCCAGCAGACACACCTCGGGGGTTGATAGGGCCTACGAGCAGTACTTC

V: TRBV5-1
J: TRBJ2-7
D: .
size: few
CDR3: CASSLEESSPYEQYF
DNA: TGCGCCAGCAGCTTGGAAGAGAGTTCTCCCTACGAGCAGTACTTC

V: TRBV28
J: TRBJ2-7
D: .
size: .
CDR3: CASSFSAGWYF
DNA: TGTGCCAGCAGTTTTTCGGCTGGATGGTACTTC

V: TRBV6-5
J: TRBJ2-2
D: .
size: .
CDR3: CASGPPRGTGELFF
DNA: TGTGCCAGCGGGCCCCCCCGTGGTACCGGGGAGCTGTTTTTT

V: TRBV30
J: TRBJ1-2
D: TRBD1
size: few
CDR3: CAWSLWGQGARNYGYTF
DNA: TGTGCCTGGAGCCTCTGGGGACAGGGGGCGCGAAACTATGGCTACACCTTC

V: TRBV29-1
J: TRBJ2-1
D: TRBD2
size: .
CDR3: CSVEDLLAGGGYNEQFF
DNA: TGCAGCGTTGAAGATCTGTTAGCGGGAGGCGGGTACAATGAGCAGTTCTTC

V: TRBV9
J: TRBJ1-1
D: .
size: .
CDR3: CASSVTGTIGLTEAFF
DNA: TGTGCCAGCAGCGTAACGGGGACAATAGGTCTCACTGAAGCTTTCTTT

V: TRBV19
J: TRBJ2-3
D: TRBD2
size: .
CDR3: CASSKGLAGGTDTQYF
DNA: TGTGCCAGTAGTAAAGGACTAGCGGGAGGCACAGATACGCAGTATTTT

V: TRBV9
J: TRBJ2-5
D: .
size: .
CDR3: CASSVGASDRGETQYF
DNA: TGTGCCAGCAGCGTAGGGGCAAGCGATAGAGGAGAGACCCAGTACTTC

V: TRBV19
J: TRBJ2-5
D: TRBD2
size: once
CDR3: CASSATSGRQETQYF
DNA: TGTGCCAGTAGTGCGACTAGCGGGAGGCAAGAGACCCAGTACTTC

V: TRBV30
J: TRBJ2-5
D: TRBD2
size: .
CDR3: CAWSSGSQETQYF
DNA: TGTGCCTGGAGTAGCGGGAGCCAAGAGACCCAGTACTTC

V: TRBV27
J: TRBJ2-7
D: .
size: .
CDR3: CASHEQYF
DNA: TGCGCCTCGCACGAGCAGTACTTC